The 10 T cell receptor beta chains listed next were all sequenced from one sample in a study of blood T cell repertoires in COVID-19 (dated by TCRdb to the early 2020s). The protocol used for the library was the immunoSEQ multiplex PCR assay. TCRdb carries this immuneACCESS record with in-frame sequences only. Its versions omit some clonotypes, under half of them owing to an unresolved V gene in the studies checked, with the rest unexplained. This sample gives roughly 140,000 clones in total; about 84% of them show up just once. Around 1.6% of the sample comes from the top ten. The sample was PBMCs or T cells enriched from blood (not recorded which). These receptors were obtained from a woman aged 18-35 years who had been exposed to COVID-19.

The rearrangement links TRBV27 to TRBJ2-1; D call uncertain. The CDR3 contains 16 residues. Trimming pared 6 bases from V and 0 bases from J, leaving 15 bases between. Germline CDR1 MNHEY, CDR2 SMNVEV (reference sequence). The CDR3 reads CASRPSLADSYNEQFF. The CDR3, as DNA: TGTGCCAGCAGGCCTTCATTGGCAGACTCCTACAATGAGCAGTTCTTC.

In this sample, this clone turned up once. This rearrangement joins TRBV5-4 to TRBJ1-1; 7 bases map to TRBD1. The CDR3 runs 12 residues. J was trimmed by 10 bases and V by 4 bases; bases with no gene match: 7. Germline CDR1 reads SGHNT; CDR2 reads YYREEE (reference sequence). The CDR3 bases are TGTGCCAGCAGCCGGGACAGCTCAGGAGCTTTCTTT. Translation gives CASSRDSSGAFF.

This clone occurred a few times. Other DNA sequences in the sample encode the same CDR3. The chain carries TRBV5-1 and TRBJ2-3; TRBD1 aligns across 9 bases. Germline V gene sequence: CDR1 SGHRS, CDR2 YFSETQ. The CDR3 length is 15 residues. V shed 0 bases, J shed 4 bases, and the junction held 3 bases outside the gene matches. The CDR3 coding sequence is TGCGCCAGCAGCTTGGAGGGACAGGGTGCAGATACGCAGTATTTT. This translates into CASSLEGQGADTQYF.

V usage is TRBV19 and J usage is TRBJ2-7, with D unresolved. Germline CDR1 LNHDA, CDR2 SQIVND (reference sequence). The CDR3 covers 13 residues. V was shortened by 5 bases and J by 0 bases, with 8 bases between the two germline ends. The CDR3 nucleotides read TGTGCCAGTAGTGGCAGAAACTCCTACGAGCAGTACTTC. Encoded protein: CASSGRNSYEQYF.

The gene calls are TRBV2 and TRBJ1-4; 9 bases match TRBD1. Germline assignment: CDR1 SNHLY and CDR2 FYNNEI. The length of the CDR3 is 17 residues. Trimming at V came to 0 bases and at J to 8 bases, leaving 10 bases not matched to a gene. In nucleotides, the CDR3 is TGTGCCAGCAGTGAAGCGCCACTGGACAGGGGAGGAGAAAAACTGTTTTTT. Translated, it gives CASSEAPLDRGGEKLFF.

The chain is built from TRBV11-2 and TRBJ1-5, with TRBD1 identical over 10 bases. V dropped 5 bases and J dropped 7; count of bases not matched to a gene: 8. The CDR3 consists of 15 residues. Germline values: CDR1 SGHAT, CDR2 FQNNGV. CDR3 DNA: TGTGCCAGCAGCCCTAATGGACAGGGGGGGCAGCCCCAGCATTTT. Amino acid sequence: CASSPNGQGGQPQHF.

This rearrangement joins TRBV9 to TRBJ2-1; 8 bases align to TRBD2. This CDR3 is 15 amino acids long. J gave up 8 bases and V 0 bases, and 7 bases lay outside the gene matches. Germline CDR1 is SGDLS and CDR2 is YYNGEE. This CDR3 reads CASSVDSGRWYEQFF. The DNA of the CDR3 is TGTGCCAGCAGCGTAGACAGCGGGAGATGGTATGAGCAGTTCTTC.

V gene TRBV18 combines with J gene TRBJ2-2, with TRBD1 identical over 9 bases. Germline CDR1 KGHSH, CDR2 LQKENI. The CDR3 runs 15 residues. V trimming: 8 bases; J trimming: 0 bases; junction bases outside the gene matches: 4. The CDR3 region has the DNA TGTGCCAGCCGGAACAGGGGGCCGAACACCGGGGAGCTGTTTTTT. It is translated as CASRNRGPNTGELFF.

The rearrangement joins TRBV4-2 to TRBJ2-7; 7 nucleotides line up with TRBD1. V was pared by 3 bases and J by 0 bases, with 5 bases of the junction left unmatched. The CDR3 is made up of 15 amino acids. The V gene's germline CDR1 is LGHNA and CDR2 YNFKEQ. Written as DNA, the CDR3 is TGTGCCAGCAGCCAGGTCCGGGACAGCTCCTACGAGCAGTACTTC. Amino acid sequence: CASSQVRDSSYEQYF.

The rearrangement uses TRBV28 and TRBJ2-7, with a possible D match to TRBD1 (6 bases). Deletions cut 8 bases from V and 6 bases from J, with 17 bases between. This CDR3 comprises 13 residues. Germline-derived CDR1 and CDR2 are MDHEN and SYDVKM. The CDR3 loop reads CASCYRAVGEQYF. In nucleotides, the CDR3 is TGTGCCAGCTGCTACAGGGCCGTGGGCGAGCAGTACTTC.